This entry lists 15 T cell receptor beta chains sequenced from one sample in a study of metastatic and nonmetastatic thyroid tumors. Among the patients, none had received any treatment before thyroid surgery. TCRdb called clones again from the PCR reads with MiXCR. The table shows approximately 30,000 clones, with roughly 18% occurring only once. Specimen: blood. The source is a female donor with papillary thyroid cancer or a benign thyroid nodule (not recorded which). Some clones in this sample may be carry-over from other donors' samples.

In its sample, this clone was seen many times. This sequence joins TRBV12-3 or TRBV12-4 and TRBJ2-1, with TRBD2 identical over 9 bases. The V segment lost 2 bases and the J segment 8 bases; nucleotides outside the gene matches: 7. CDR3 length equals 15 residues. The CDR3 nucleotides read TGTGCCAGCAGTTTATTCGCTAGCGGGATGGATGAGCAGTTCTTC. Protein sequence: CASSLFASGMDEQFF.

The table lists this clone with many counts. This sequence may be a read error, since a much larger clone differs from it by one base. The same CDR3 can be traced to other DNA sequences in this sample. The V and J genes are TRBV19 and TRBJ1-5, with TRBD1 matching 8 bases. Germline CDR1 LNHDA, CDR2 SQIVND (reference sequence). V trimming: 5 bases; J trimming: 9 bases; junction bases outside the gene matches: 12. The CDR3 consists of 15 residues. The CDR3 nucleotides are TGTGCCAGTAGTTCGGGACAGGTAGAATCGGGGCCCCAGCATTTT. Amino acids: CASSSGQVESGPQHF.

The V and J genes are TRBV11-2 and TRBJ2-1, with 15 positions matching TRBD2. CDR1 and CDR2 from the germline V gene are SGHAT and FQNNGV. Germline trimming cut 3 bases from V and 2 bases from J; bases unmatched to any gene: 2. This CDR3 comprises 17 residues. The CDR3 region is CASSLGLAGGAYNEQFF. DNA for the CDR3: TGTGCCAGCAGCTTGGGACTAGCGGGAGGTGCCTACAATGAGCAGTTCTTC.

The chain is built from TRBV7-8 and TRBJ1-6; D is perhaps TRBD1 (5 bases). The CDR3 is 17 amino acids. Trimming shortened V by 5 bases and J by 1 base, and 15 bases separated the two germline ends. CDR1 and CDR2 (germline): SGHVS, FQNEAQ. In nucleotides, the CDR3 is TGTGCCAGCAGCAAAGAAGGGCCAGGGTCCTATAATTCACCCCTCCACTTT. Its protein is CASSKEGPGSYNSPLHF.

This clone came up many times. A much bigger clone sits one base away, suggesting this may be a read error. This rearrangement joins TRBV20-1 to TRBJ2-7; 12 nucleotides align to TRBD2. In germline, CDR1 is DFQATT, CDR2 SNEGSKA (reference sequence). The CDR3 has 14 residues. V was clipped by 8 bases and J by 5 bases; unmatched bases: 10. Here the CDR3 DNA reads TGCAGTACTCCTAGCGGGAGGGCGACGGACGAGCAGTACTTC. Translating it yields CSTPSGRATDEQYF.

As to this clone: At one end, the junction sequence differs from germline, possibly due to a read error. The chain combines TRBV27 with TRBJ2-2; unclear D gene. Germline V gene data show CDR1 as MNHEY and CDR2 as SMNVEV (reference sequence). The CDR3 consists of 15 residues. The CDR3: CASRTWVLNNGELFF. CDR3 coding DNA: TGTGCCAGCAGAACCTGGGTCCTGAACAACGGGGAGCTGTTTTTT.

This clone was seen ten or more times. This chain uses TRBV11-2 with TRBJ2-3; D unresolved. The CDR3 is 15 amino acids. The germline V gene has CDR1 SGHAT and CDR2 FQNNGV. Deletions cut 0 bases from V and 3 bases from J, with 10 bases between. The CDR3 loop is CASSLDQRTTDTQYF. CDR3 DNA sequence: TGTGCCAGCAGCTTAGATCAGAGGACGACAGATACGCAGTATTTT.

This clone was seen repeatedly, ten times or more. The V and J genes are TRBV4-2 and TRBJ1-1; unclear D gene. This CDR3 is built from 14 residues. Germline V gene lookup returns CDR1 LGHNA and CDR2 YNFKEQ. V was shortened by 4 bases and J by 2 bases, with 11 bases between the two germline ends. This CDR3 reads CASSLTRGNTEAFF. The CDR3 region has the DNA TGTGCCAGCAGCCTAACGCGCGGTAACACTGAAGCTTTCTTT.

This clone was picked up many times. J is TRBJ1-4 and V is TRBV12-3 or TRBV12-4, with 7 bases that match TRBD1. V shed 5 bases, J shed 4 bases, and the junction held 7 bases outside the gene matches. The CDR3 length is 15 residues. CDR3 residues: CASSLRQGGNEKLFF. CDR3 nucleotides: TGTGCCAGCAGTCTACGACAGGGTGGTAATGAAAAACTGTTTTTT.

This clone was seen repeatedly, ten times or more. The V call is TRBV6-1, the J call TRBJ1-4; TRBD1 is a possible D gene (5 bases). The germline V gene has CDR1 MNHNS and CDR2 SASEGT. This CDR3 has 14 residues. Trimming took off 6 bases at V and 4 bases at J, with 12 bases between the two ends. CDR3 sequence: CASSLRQYNEKLFF. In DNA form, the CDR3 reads TGTGCCAGCAGCCTCCGACAGTATAATGAAAAACTGTTTTTT.

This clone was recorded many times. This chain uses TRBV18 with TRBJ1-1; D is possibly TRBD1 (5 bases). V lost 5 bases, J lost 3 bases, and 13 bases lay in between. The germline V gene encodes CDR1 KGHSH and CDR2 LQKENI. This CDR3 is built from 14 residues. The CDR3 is CASSTQGRDTEAFF. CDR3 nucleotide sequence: TGTGCCAGCTCAACCCAGGGACGGGACACTGAAGCTTTCTTT.

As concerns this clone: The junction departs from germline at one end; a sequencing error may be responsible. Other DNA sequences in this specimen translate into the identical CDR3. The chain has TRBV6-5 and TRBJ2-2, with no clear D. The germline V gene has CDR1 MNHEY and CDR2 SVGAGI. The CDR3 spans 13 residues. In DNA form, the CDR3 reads TGTGCCAGCAGCTACGCCTTAGCCGGTGAGCTGTTTTTT. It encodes CASSYALAGELFF.

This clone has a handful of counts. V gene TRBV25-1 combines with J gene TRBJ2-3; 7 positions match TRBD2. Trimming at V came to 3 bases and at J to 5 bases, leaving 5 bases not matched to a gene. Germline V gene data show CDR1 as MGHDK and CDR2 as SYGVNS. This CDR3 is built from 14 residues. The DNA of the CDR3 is TGTGCCAGCAGTGATGGGGAGGGAATAGATACGCAGTATTTT. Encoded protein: CASSDGEGIDTQYF.

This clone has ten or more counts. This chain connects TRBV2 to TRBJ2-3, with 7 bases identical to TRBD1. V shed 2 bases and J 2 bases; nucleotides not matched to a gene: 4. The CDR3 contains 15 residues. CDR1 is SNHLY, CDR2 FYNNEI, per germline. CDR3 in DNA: TGTGCCAGCAGTGAACTGGGGACAGTCACAGATACGCAGTATTTT. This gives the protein CASSELGTVTDTQYF.

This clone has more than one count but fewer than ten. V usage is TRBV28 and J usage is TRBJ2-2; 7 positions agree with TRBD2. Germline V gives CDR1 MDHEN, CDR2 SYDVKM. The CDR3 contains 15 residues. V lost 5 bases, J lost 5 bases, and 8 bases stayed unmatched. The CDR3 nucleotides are TGTGCCAGCAGTGCCCGGGACGGGGGGACCGGGGAGCTGTTTTTT. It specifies CASSARDGGTGELFF. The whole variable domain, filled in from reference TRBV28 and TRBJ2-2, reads DVKVTQSSRYLVKRTGEKVFLECVQDMDHENMFWYRQDPGLGLRLIYFSYDVKMKEKGDIPEGYSVSREKKERFSLILESASTNQTSMYLCASSARDGGTGELFFGEGSRLTVL.